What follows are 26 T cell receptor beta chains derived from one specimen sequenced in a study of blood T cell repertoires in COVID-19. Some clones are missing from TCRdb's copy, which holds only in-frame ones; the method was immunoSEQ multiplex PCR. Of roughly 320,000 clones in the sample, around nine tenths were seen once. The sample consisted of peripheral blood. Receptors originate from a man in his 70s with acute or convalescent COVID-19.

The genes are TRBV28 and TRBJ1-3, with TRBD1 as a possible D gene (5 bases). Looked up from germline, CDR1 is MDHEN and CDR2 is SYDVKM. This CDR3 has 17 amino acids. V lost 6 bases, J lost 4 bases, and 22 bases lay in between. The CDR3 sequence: CASRPGLSRTSGNTIYF. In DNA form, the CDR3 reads TGTGCCAGCAGGCCGGGACTCTCCCGTACCTCCGGAAACACCATATATTTT.

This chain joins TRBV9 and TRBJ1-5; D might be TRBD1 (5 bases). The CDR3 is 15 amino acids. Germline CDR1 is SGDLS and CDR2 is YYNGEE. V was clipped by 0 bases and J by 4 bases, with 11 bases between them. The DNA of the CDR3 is TGTGCCAGCAGCGTAGACGGGACTTCAAATCAGCCCCAGCATTTT. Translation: CASSVDGTSNQPQHF.

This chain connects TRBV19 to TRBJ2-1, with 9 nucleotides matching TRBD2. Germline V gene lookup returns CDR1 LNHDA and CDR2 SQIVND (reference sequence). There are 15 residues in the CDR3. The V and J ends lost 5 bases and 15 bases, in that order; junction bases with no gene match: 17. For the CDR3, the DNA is TGTGCCAGTAGTTTACTCCCCTTTAGCGGGAGAGGACGGTTCTTC. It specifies CASSLLPFSGRGRFF. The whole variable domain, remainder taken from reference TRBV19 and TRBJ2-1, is DGGITQSPKYLFRKEGQNVTLSCEQNLNHDAMYWYRQDPGQGLRLIYYSQIVNDFQKGDIAEGYSVSREKKESFPLTVTSAQKNPTAFYLCASSLLPFSGRGRFFGPGTRLTVL.

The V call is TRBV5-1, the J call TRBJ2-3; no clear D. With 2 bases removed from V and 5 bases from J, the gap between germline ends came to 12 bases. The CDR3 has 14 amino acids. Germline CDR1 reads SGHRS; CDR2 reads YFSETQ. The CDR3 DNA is TGCGCCAGCAGCTTCTCCGTTTCTAGAGATACGCAGTATTTT. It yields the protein CASSFSVSRDTQYF.

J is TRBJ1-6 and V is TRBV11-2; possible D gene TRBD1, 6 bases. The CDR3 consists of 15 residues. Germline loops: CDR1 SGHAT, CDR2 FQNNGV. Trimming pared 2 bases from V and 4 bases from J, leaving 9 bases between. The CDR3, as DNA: TGTGCCAGCAGCTTAACAGGGTCTTATAATTCACCCCTCCACTTT. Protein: CASSLTGSYNSPLHF.

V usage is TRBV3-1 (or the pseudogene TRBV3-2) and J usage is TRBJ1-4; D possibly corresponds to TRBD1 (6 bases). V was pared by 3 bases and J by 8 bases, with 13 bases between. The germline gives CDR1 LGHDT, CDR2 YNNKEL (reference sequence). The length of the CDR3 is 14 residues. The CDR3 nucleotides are TGTGCCAGCAGCCAGAGAGGGGGTACCGAAAAACTGTTTTTT. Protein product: CASSQRGGTEKLFF.

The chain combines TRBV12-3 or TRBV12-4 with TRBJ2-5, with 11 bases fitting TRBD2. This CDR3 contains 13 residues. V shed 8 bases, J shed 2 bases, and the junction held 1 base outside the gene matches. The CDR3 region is CASRTSGQETQYF. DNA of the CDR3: TGTGCCAGCCGGACTAGCGGGCAAGAGACCCAGTACTTC.

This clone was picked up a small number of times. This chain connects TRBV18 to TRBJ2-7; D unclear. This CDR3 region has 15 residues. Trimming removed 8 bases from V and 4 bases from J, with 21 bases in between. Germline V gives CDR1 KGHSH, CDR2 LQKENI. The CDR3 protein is CASQKTQASAYEQYF. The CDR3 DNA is TGTGCCAGCCAAAAGACGCAAGCGTCGGCGTACGAGCAGTACTTC.

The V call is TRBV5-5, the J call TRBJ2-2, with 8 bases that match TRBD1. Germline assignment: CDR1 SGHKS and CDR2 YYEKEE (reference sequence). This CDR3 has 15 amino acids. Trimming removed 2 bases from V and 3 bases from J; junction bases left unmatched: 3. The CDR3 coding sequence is TGTGCCAGCAGCTTAAGACAGGGGCACACCGGGGAGCTGTTTTTT. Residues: CASSLRQGHTGELFF.

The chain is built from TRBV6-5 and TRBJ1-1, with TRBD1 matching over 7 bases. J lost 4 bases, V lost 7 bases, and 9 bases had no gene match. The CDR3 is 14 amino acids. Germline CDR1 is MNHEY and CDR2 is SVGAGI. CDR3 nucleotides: TGTGCCAGCAACGCACAGGGGTCGGGCACTGAAGCTTTCTTT. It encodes CASNAQGSGTEAFF.

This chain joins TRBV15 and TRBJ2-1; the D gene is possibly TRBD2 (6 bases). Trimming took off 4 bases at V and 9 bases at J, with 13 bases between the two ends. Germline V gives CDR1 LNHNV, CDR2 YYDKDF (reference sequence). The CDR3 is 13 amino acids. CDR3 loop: CATSNGRRAEQFF. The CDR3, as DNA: TGTGCCACCAGCAATGGGAGGAGGGCTGAGCAGTTCTTC.

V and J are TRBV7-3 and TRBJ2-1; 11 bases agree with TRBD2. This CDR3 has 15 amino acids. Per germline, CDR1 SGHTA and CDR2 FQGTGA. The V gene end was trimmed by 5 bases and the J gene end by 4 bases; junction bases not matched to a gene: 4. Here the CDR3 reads CASSPPSGGYNEQFF. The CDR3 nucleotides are TGTGCCAGCAGCCCACCTAGCGGGGGGTACAATGAGCAGTTCTTC.

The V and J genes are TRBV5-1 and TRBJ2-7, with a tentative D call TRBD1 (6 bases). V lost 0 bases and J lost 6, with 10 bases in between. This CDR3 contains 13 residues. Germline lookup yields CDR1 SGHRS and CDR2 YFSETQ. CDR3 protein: CASSLAQGSEQYF. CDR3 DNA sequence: TGCGCCAGCAGCTTGGCACAGGGAAGCGAGCAGTACTTC.

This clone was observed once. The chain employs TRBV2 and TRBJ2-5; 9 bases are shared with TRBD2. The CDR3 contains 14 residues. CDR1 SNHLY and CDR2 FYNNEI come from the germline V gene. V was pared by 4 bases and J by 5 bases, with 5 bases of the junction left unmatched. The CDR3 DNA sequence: TGTGCCAGCAGTGTCGGGACTAGCCGCGAGACCCAGTACTTC. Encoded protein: CASSVGTSRETQYF.

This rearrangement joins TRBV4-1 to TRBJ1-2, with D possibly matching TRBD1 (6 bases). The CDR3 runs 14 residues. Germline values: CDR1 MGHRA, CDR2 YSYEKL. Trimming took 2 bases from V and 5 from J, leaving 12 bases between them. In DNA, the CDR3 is TGCGCCAGCAGCCAACCCACAGGGTCTTATGGCTACACCTTC. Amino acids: CASSQPTGSYGYTF.

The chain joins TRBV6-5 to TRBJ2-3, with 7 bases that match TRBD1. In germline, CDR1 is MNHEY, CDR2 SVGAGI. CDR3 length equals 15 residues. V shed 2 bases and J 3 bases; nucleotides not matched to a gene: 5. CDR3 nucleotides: TGTGCCAGCAGTTACGTCGCAGGGGGAACAGATACGCAGTATTTT. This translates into CASSYVAGGTDTQYF.

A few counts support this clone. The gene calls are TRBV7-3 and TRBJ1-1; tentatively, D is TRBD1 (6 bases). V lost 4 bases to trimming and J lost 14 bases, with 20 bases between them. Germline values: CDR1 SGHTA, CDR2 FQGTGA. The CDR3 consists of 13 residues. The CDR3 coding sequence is TGTGCCAGCAGCTCACAGGGTACCCTTGAGTGCTTCTTT. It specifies CASSSQGTLECFF.

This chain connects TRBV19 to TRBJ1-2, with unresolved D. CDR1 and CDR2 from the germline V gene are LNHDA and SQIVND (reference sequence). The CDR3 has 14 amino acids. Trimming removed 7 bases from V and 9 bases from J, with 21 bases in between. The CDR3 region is CASKNGGASLSYTF. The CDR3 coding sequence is TGTGCCAGTAAAAATGGCGGAGCCTCCCTGAGCTACACCTTC. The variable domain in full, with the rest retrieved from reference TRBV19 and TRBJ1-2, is DGGITQSPKYLFRKEGQNVTLSCEQNLNHDAMYWYRQDPGQGLRLIYYSQIVNDFQKGDIAEGYSVSREKKESFPLTVTSAQKNPTAFYLCASKNGGASLSYTFGSGTRLTVV.

The CDR3 bases are TGTGCCAGCAGCGCAGCAGCGGGCAATCAGCCCCAGCATTTT. Its translation: CASSAAAGNQPQHF. This chain connects TRBV9 to TRBJ1-5; D unresolved. The CDR3 has 14 amino acids. Germline loops: CDR1 SGDLS, CDR2 YYNGEE. V shed 3 bases and J shed 2 bases, with 9 bases lying between them.

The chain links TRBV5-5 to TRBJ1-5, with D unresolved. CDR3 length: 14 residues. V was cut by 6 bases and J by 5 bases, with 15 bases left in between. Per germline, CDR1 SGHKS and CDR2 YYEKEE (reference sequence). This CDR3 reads CASTRDWRDQPQHF. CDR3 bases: TGTGCCAGCACCAGAGACTGGAGAGATCAGCCCCAGCATTTT.

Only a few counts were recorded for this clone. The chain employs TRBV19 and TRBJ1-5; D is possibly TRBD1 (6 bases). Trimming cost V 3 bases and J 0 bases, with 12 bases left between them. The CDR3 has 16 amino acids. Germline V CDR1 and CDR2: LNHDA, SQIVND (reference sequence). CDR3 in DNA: TGTGCCAGTAGTATGGAAGGGGGATATAGCAATCAGCCCCAGCATTTT. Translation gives CASSMEGGYSNQPQHF.

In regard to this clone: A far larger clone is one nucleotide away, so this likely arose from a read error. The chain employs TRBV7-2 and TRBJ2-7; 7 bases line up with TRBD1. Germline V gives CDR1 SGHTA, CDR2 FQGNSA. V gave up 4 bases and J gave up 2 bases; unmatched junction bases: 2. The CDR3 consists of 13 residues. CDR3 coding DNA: TGTGCCAGCAGCTCGGGACAGACCTACGAGCAGTACTTC. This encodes CASSSGQTYEQYF.

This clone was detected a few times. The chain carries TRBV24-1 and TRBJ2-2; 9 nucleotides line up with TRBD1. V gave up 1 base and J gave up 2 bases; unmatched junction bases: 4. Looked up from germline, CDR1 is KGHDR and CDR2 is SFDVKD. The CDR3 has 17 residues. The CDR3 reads CATSDFEGQGNTGELFF. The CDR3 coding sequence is TGTGCCACCAGTGATTTCGAGGGACAGGGAAACACCGGGGAGCTGTTTTTT.

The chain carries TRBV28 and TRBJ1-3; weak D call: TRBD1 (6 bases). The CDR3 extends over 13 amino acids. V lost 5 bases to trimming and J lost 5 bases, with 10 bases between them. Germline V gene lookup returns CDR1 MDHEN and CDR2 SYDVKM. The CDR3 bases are TGTGCCAGCAGTACAGGGTTTAGAAACACCATATATTTT. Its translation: CASSTGFRNTIYF.

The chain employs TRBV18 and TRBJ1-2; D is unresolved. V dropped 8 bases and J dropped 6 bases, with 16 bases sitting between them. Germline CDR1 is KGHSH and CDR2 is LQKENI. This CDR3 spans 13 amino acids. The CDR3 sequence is CASRTRQEDGYTF. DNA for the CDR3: TGTGCCAGCCGGACCAGGCAGGAGGATGGCTACACCTTC.

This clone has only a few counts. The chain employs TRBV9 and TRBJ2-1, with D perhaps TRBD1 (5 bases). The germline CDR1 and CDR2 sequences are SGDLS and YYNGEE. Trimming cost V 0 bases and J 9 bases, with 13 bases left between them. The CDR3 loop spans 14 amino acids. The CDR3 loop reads CASSVEWLGAEQFF. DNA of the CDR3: TGTGCCAGCAGCGTAGAGTGGCTAGGGGCTGAGCAGTTCTTC.